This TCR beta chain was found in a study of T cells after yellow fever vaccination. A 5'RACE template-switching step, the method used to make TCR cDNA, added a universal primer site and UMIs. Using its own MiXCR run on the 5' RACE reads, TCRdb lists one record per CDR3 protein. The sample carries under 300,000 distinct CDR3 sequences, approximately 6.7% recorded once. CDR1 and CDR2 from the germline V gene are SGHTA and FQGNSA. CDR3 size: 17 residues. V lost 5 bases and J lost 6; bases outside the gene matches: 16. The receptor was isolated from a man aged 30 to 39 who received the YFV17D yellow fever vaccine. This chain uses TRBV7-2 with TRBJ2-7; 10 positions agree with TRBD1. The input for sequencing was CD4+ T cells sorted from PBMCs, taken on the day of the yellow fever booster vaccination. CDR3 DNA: TGTGCCAGCAGCCACCAACCCCGCGGACAGGGGGTAATCGAGCAGTACTTC. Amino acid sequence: CASSHQPRGQGVIEQYF.